These T cell receptor beta chains were read from a single sample in a study of T cells in Graves' hyperthyroidism and ophthalmopathy. TCRdb independently ran MiXCR on the multiplex PCR reads; one entry per CDR3 protein. This sample has a few hundred thousand distinct CDR3 sequences, with roughly 15% found just once. What was sequenced was blood. The receptors come from a woman under 40 with Graves' ophthalmopathy. Each CDR3 is given with its conserved first and last residue. The D gene is left open where the match is weak. Where a row states a size, it is once, few, many or the class of an expanded clone; other rows omit it.

v_gene	abundance	j_gene	d_gene	CDR3nt	CDR3aa
TRBV6-2/TRBV6-3	once	TRBJ1-6	.	TGCGGAGGGAGGGACGCTACGGGCTCACCCCTCCACTTT	CGGRDATGSPLHF
TRBV20-1	many	TRBJ1-1	.	TGCAGTGCTAGTCCGGCCCCCTTGAACACTGAAGCTTTCTTT	CSASPAPLNTEAFF
TRBV7-2	many	TRBJ2-1	.	TGTGCCAGCAGCTTAGGCGGAATCTCCTACAATGAGCAGTTCTTC	CASSLGGISYNEQFF
TRBV20-1	.	TRBJ1-4	.	TGCAGTGCTAGAGATCCCAGGTCTGCAACTAATGAAAAACTGCTTTTT	CSARDPRSATNEKLLF
TRBV20-1	many	TRBJ1-1	.	TGCAGTGCTAGAGATGGGGGACATTTGAACACTGAAGCTTTCTTT	CSARDGGHLNTEAFF
TRBV20-1	few	TRBJ2-5	.	TGCAGTGCAACTCTCGTGTCGACGGAGACCCAGTACTTC	CSATLVSTETQYF
TRBV6-1	many	TRBJ1-6	.	TGTGCCAGCATTCCCCTCCGTTCTACAGTAAATTCACCCCTCCACTTT	CASIPLRSTVNSPLHF
TRBV12-3/TRBV12-4	many	TRBJ1-2	TRBD1	TGTGCCAGCAGTCTCGGACAGGTGAACTATGGCTACACCTTC	CASSLGQVNYGYTF
TRBV6-1	.	TRBJ2-7	TRBD2	TGTGCCAGCAGACTTAGCGGGGCGGCCTACGAGCAGTACTTC	CASRLSGAAYEQYF
TRBV29-1	many	TRBJ2-1	.	TGCAGCGTTGGAGAGGGCTACAATGAGCAGTTCTTC	CSVGEGYNEQFF
TRBV7-6	many	TRBJ2-5	.	TGTGCCAGCAGCTTCGGGGCCGGGGAGACCCAGTACTTC	CASSFGAGETQYF
TRBV6-9	few	TRBJ1-4	.	TGTGCCAGCAGTTACAGTAAACTGTTTTTT	CASSYSKLFF
TRBV20-1	.	TRBJ2-5	.	TGCAGTGCTAGAAACACCCAAGAGACCCAGTACTTC	CSARNTQETQYF
TRBV5-5	many	TRBJ2-1	.	TGTGCCAGCAGCTTGACCGGGGTAGCGGAGCAGTTCTTC	CASSLTGVAEQFF
TRBV4-1	few	TRBJ2-3	.	TGCGCCAGCAGCACCCGACGCACAGATACGCAGTATTTT	CASSTRRTDTQYF
TRBV11-2	many	TRBJ1-1	TRBD1	TGTGCCAGCAGCTTAGGGGACAGTGCTGAAGCTTTCTTT	CASSLGDSAEAFF
TRBV19	.	TRBJ2-1	TRBD1	TGTGCCAGTAGTATATCCAGGGGGCTTAGAAATGAGCAGTTCTTC	CASSISRGLRNEQFF
TRBV7-9	many	TRBJ1-5	.	TGTGCCAGCAGCGGGGCGAATGTCAATCAGCCCCAGCATTTT	CASSGANVNQPQHF
TRBV18	many	TRBJ1-5	TRBD1	TGTGCCAGCTCACCGAGGACAGGGAAGAATCAGCCCCAGCATTTT	CASSPRTGKNQPQHF
TRBV6-1	.	TRBJ1-2	TRBD1	TGTGCCAGCAGGGGACAGCTTAACTATGGCTACACCTTC	CASRGQLNYGYTF
TRBV30	many	TRBJ1-2	.	TGTGCCTGGAGAGGGGTTCGTGGCTACACCTTC	CAWRGVRGYTF
TRBV29-1	many	TRBJ2-1	TRBD1	TGCAGCGGTTACTCCCCCCCATTTACAGGGGGCTTGGACAATGAGCAGTTCTTC	CSGYSPPFTGGLDNEQFF
TRBV29-1	.	TRBJ1-1	.	TGCAGCGTTGAACCCTGGGCGAACACTGAAGCTTTCTTT	CSVEPWANTEAFF
TRBV6-1	.	TRBJ2-1	TRBD2	TGTGCCAGCAGCGTGACTAGCGGGGCGAATGAGCAGTTCTTC	CASSVTSGANEQFF
TRBV18	many	TRBJ1-2	TRBD1	TGTGCCAGCTCACTCTGGACAGGCAAAGCGGATGGCTACACCTTC	CASSLWTGKADGYTF
TRBV12-3/TRBV12-4	many	TRBJ2-1	TRBD1	TGTGCCAGCAGTTCCACTGACAGGGGGCTTTACAATGAGCAGTTCTTC	CASSSTDRGLYNEQFF
TRBV28	many	TRBJ1-1	.	TGTGCCAGCAGACGGTACCGGGACACTTCGGGCGGGTACACTGAAGCTTTCTTT	CASRRYRDTSGGYTEAFF
TRBV28	many	TRBJ2-5	TRBD1	TGTGCCAGCAGTCAGGGGGCCACTCAGGGAGAGACCCAGTACTTC	CASSQGATQGETQYF
TRBV20-1	.	TRBJ2-5	TRBD2	TGCAGTGCTTTCCACCAACTAGCGGGGGGGCATATAGGAGAGACCCAGTACTTC	CSAFHQLAGGHIGETQYF
TRBV28	many	TRBJ2-7	.	TGTGCCAGCAGTTTAGCCCGACCTGAATACGAGCAGTACTTC	CASSLARPEYEQYF
TRBV28	many	TRBJ1-4	.	TGTGCCAGCAGTTTTATCAGGGCAGGGGCATTAGAAAAACTGTTTTTT	CASSFIRAGALEKLFF
TRBV4-1	few	TRBJ1-3	.	TGCGCCAGCAGCCCCCAGGGTTTTCTCCTCTCTGGAAACACCATATATTTT	CASSPQGFLLSGNTIYF
TRBV28	.	TRBJ1-6	.	TGTGCCAGCAGTTTCCAATGGGGTGACAATTCACCCCTCCACTTT	CASSFQWGDNSPLHF
TRBV4-1	.	TRBJ2-7	.	TGCGCCAGCAGCCAAGGGCAAAGGACAGACTACGAGCAGTACTTC	CASSQGQRTDYEQYF
TRBV12-3/TRBV12-4	many	TRBJ1-5	.	TGTGCCAGCAGTTTGACGGAGAATCAGCCCCAGCATTTT	CASSLTENQPQHF
TRBV19	.	TRBJ2-7	.	TGTGCCAGTAGTAAAGGACAACGTGACTACGAGCAGTACTTC	CASSKGQRDYEQYF
TRBV13	many	TRBJ1-5	.	TGTGCCAGCAGCTTAGGACAGACAAATCAGCCCCAGCATTTT	CASSLGQTNQPQHF
TRBV27	many	TRBJ1-5	.	TGTGCCAGCAGTCCGAACAGGGCCGGTGACAATCAGCCCCAGCATTTT	CASSPNRAGDNQPQHF
TRBV5-8	.	TRBJ2-3	TRBD1	TGTGCCAGCAGCTACGGACAGGGACACACAGATACGCAGTATTTT	CASSYGQGHTDTQYF
TRBV9	few	TRBJ2-1	.	TGTGCCAGCAGCGTAGATGGCTTCGGGGGCACCCGGCCATACAATGAGCAGTTCTTC	CASSVDGFGGTRPYNEQFF
TRBV7-9	many	TRBJ2-3	.	TGTGCCCTCCATGGTGCCGGATCAGATACGCAGTATTTT	CALHGAGSDTQYF